Listed here are 19 T cell receptor beta chains from one sample, sequenced in a study of post-analysis software for immune sequencing data. Included in the TCR beta cDNA libraries were unique molecular identifiers. TCRdb processed the PCR reads anew with MiXCR; each CDR3 protein has one entry. This sample has hundreds of thousands of distinct CDR3 sequences, with 59% found just once. Antigens of these TCRs are unknown. Study-level findings and limits: Among 5 or 6 TRBV segments more frequent in patients than controls were TRBV5-6, TRBV5-1 and TRBV20-1.

Sequenced: blood. All receptors derive from a girl aged 2 to 10 with multiple sclerosis.

V usage is TRBV20-1 and J usage is TRBJ2-5, with TRBD1 matching 12 bases. The CDR3 sequence is 17 residues long. Germline V gives CDR1 DFQATT, CDR2 SNEGSKA (reference sequence). V dropped 6 bases and J dropped 4; count of bases not matched to a gene: 15. The CDR3 loop is CSAQPGQGALRRETQYF. CDR3 DNA sequence: TGCAGTGCCCAACCGGGACAGGGGGCACTTCGGCGAGAGACCCAGTACTTC.

The chain links TRBV20-1 to TRBJ2-1; 8 nucleotides align to TRBD1. V was pared by 6 bases and J by 2 bases, with 9 bases of the junction left unmatched. Germline V gives CDR1 DFQATT, CDR2 SNEGSKA (reference sequence). This CDR3 has 15 amino acids. The chain's CDR3 is CSAEGGQEAYNEQFF. The DNA of the CDR3 is TGCAGTGCCGAGGGGGGACAGGAGGCCTACAATGAGCAGTTCTTC.

V is TRBV12-3 or TRBV12-4 and J is TRBJ2-4; possibly TRBD1 for D (6 bases). The V end lost 4 bases, the J end lost 6 bases, and 16 bases lay between the germline ends. The CDR3 is 15 residues long. DNA for the CDR3: TGTGCCAGCAGTTCCCTTGGGGGCGTGGTAAACATTCAGTACTTC. This translates into CASSSLGGVVNIQYF.

This clonotype was observed a handful of times. The genes are TRBV4-1 and TRBJ1-4; 8 nucleotides agree with TRBD1. This CDR3 has 15 amino acids. The trim removed 4 bases at V and 7 bases at J, leaving 8 bases unmatched. From germline, CDR1 is MGHRA and CDR2 YSYEKL. This CDR3 is CASSPWQGASEKLFF. The CDR3, as DNA: TGCGCCAGCAGCCCCTGGCAGGGGGCAAGTGAAAAACTGTTTTTT.

The chain couples TRBV12-3 or TRBV12-4 to TRBJ1-5; 7 bases are a match to TRBD1. V was pared by 6 bases and J by 5 bases, with 7 bases of the junction left unmatched. The CDR3 is 14 residues long. The CDR3, as DNA: TGTGCCAGCAGCTTGTGGGACAGTGATCAGCCCCAGCATTTT. As protein: CASSLWDSDQPQHF.

CDR3: CSAIAGGLRETQYF. CDR3 coding DNA: TGCAGTGCCATAGCGGGGGGGCTGAGAGAGACCCAGTACTTC. The chain joins TRBV20-1 to TRBJ2-5; 11 nucleotides align to TRBD2. The V gene end was trimmed by 6 bases and the J gene end by 4 bases; junction bases not matched to a gene: 7. The CDR3 has 14 residues. CDR1 and CDR2 (germline): DFQATT, SNEGSKA (reference sequence).

The CDR3 spells CSVRTGSSTDTQYF. CDR3 bases: TGCAGCGTTCGGACAGGGTCGAGCACAGATACGCAGTATTTT. V usage is TRBV29-1 and J usage is TRBJ2-3; 8 positions agree with TRBD1. The junction had 4 bases not matched to a gene; V was cut back by 5 bases and J by 0 bases. The CDR3 sequence is 14 residues long. The germline V gene has CDR1 SQVTM and CDR2 ANQGSEA.

This clonotype was seen only a few times. The CDR3 protein is CSAKNPQDYNEQFF. The CDR3 coding sequence is TGCAGTGCTAAAAACCCCCAGGATTACAATGAGCAGTTCTTC. The chain is built from TRBV20-1 and TRBJ2-1; D unresolved. V was clipped by 4 bases and J by 4 bases, with 14 bases between them. The germline CDR1 and CDR2 sequences are DFQATT and SNEGSKA (reference sequence). This CDR3 comprises 14 residues.

The V call is TRBV20-1, the J call TRBJ1-4; the match to TRBD1 covers 12 bases. The CDR3 sequence is 19 residues long. V trimming: 1 base; J trimming: 8 bases; junction bases outside the gene matches: 17. Germline V gene lookup returns CDR1 DFQATT and CDR2 SNEGSKA (reference sequence). This CDR3 is CSARGGQGASGTMTEKLFF. CDR3 nucleotide sequence: TGCAGTGCTAGAGGGGGACAGGGGGCATCCGGCACAATGACGGAAAAACTGTTTTTT.

The chain links TRBV12-3 or TRBV12-4 to TRBJ2-5; the match to TRBD1 covers 7 bases. The CDR3 extends over 15 amino acids. Trimming cost V 4 bases and J 2 bases; bases outside gene matches: 7. The CDR3 nucleotides are TGTGCCAGCAGTTCGGTTCCCAGGGGGCAAGAGACCCAGTACTTC. This encodes CASSSVPRGQETQYF.

J is TRBJ2-1 and V is TRBV6-1, with D perhaps TRBD2 (5 bases). Germline CDR1 reads MNHNS; CDR2 reads SASEGT. The V end lost 3 bases, the J end lost 3 bases, and 12 bases lay between the germline ends. The CDR3 has 15 residues. This chain's CDR3 is CASSDWTAIYNEQFF. The CDR3 nucleotides read TGTGCCAGCAGTGATTGGACTGCAATCTACAATGAGCAGTTCTTC.

This clonotype was detected a few times. V usage is TRBV5-1 and J usage is TRBJ2-5; D not certain. From germline, CDR1 is SGHRS and CDR2 YFSETQ. This CDR3 has 15 amino acids. The V end lost 0 bases, the J end lost 5 bases, and 14 bases lay between the germline ends. CDR3 amino acids: CASSLVAAKLETQYF. The CDR3 coding sequence is TGCGCCAGCAGCTTGGTGGCAGCTAAGTTGGAGACCCAGTACTTC. Based on the CDR3 plus reference TRBV5-1 and TRBJ2-5, the full variable domain is KAGVTQTPRYLIKTRGQQVTLSCSPISGHRSVSWYQQTPGQGLQFLFEYFSETQRNKGNFPGRFSGRQFSNSRSEMNVSTLELGDSALYLCASSLVAAKLETQYFGPGTRLLVL.

The chain links TRBV6-4 to TRBJ2-1, with D possibly matching TRBD1 (6 bases). Germline lookup yields CDR1 MRHNA and CDR2 SNTAGT. The germline V and J ends were trimmed by 6 bases and 6 bases, with 15 bases remaining between them. CDR3 size: 14 residues. In DNA, the CDR3 is TGTGCCAGCAGAGCGACCCAGGGGTTCAATGAGCAGTTCTTC. Amino acid sequence: CASRATQGFNEQFF.

The chain combines TRBV12-3 or TRBV12-4 with TRBJ2-2, with D tentatively TRBD1 or TRBD2 (5 bases each). CDR3 length: 17 residues. The ends were cut back, 4 bases at V and 0 bases at J, with 15 bases in the middle. CDR3 nucleotide sequence: TGTGCCAGCAGTTCTGGTCTAGGGACGGCGAACACCGGGGAGCTGTTTTTT. It specifies CASSSGLGTANTGELFF.

The rearrangement links TRBV20-1 to TRBJ2-3, with 11 bases identical to TRBD2. Germline CDR1 DFQATT, CDR2 SNEGSKA (reference sequence). The ends lost 6 bases at V and 4 bases at J; junction bases unmatched: 9. The CDR3 covers 15 residues. The CDR3 here is CSATQTSGVSDTQYF. The CDR3 DNA is TGCAGTGCCACTCAGACTAGCGGGGTGTCAGATACGCAGTATTTT.

The V and J genes are TRBV29-1 and TRBJ2-5; TRBD2 aligns across 9 bases. The DNA end lines up better with TRBJ2-7; the J call may be wrong. CDR1 and CDR2 from the germline V gene are SQVTM and ANQGSEA. This CDR3 has 13 residues. This CDR3 is CSVTSGHDYEQYF. The CDR3 coding sequence is TGCAGCGTGACTAGCGGACATGACTACGAGCAGTACTTC.

This clonotype was detected only a few times. V usage is TRBV6-6 and J usage is TRBJ2-3; 7 bases agree with TRBD1. The J segment lost 1 base and the V segment lost 6 bases, leaving 4 bases of the junction unmatched. Germline V gene sequence: CDR1 MNHNY, CDR2 SVGAGI (reference sequence). The CDR3 covers 14 residues. The CDR3 coding sequence is TGTGCCAGCAGCCAGGACAGGCGCACAGATACGCAGTATTTT. It is translated as CASSQDRRTDTQYF.

The chain uses TRBV5-1 and TRBJ2-1; no reliable D call. CDR3 length equals 14 residues. The V gene lost 0 bases and the J gene lost 6 bases, with 10 bases spanning the gap. In germline, CDR1 is SGHRS, CDR2 YFSETQ. This CDR3 reads CASSLEISTNEQFF. The DNA for the CDR3 is TGCGCCAGCAGCTTGGAAATCTCGACCAATGAGCAGTTCTTC.

The sample holds one count of this clonotype. This chain links TRBV3-1 with TRBJ1-1, with D possibly TRBD1 on 5 matching bases. Germline values: CDR1 LGHDT, CDR2 YNNKEL (reference sequence). The CDR3 is 17 amino acids. Trimming took off 4 bases at V and 0 bases at J, with 18 bases between the two ends. CDR3 nucleotide sequence: TGTGCCAGCAGCCGCTCGGGGGGGGGTGGGATGAACACTGAAGCTTTCTTT. This gives the protein CASSRSGGGGMNTEAFF.